This TCR beta chain was sequenced for a study of blood T cells in healthy people across ages. Findings and limits, study-wide: Unsorted PBMCs prevented conclusive naive versus antigen-experienced comparison. TCR beta diversity tracked closely with naive T cell percentage.

Donors each provided around 10 milliliters of peripheral blood. For this clonotype: Antigen: not known. At one end the junction does not follow the germline gene, possibly because of a read error.

Then a second PCR, running about 6 to 12 cycles, was carried out with a sample-barcoded 5' primer and a J-beta primer mix. One entry per CDR3 protein, called by TCRdb with MiXCR from the 5' RACE reads. The table includes roughly 500,000 distinct CDR3 sequences, 27% detected once. The sequence was obtained from a woman in her 70s in good health. The specimen sequenced was blood.

The DNA of the CDR3 is TGCGGCGTTTATGGGAACACTGAAGCTTTCTTT. The encoded protein is CGVYGNTEAFF. The chain recombines TRBV29-1 with TRBJ1-1, with no clear D. Germline V gene sequence: CDR1 SQVTM, CDR2 ANQGSEA. The CDR3 is 11 residues long.